This T cell receptor (beta chain) was retrieved from a study of blood T cell repertoires in COVID-19. Overall study: The study drew acute and convalescent COVID-19 samples from the United States, Italy and Spain. T cells, B-cell-depleted T cells, or PBMCs provided the cDNA or gDNA that served as material.

The authors' processing: Scientists estimated how many nucleated cells there were by amplifying reference gene primers. Measured with immunoSEQ multiplex PCR; TCRdb has only the in-frame clones, and not every one. Clone size and V and J calls were adopted from that table, with D and trimming inferred from the DNA. The sample contains some 100,000 clones, approximately 86% of which appear only once. The germline gives CDR1 LNHDA, CDR2 SQIVND (reference sequence). V gave up 6 bases and J gave up 9 bases, with 15 bases separating them. This CDR3 has 14 residues. The chain carries TRBV19 and TRBJ1-6, with D unresolved. This TCR was sampled from a man aged 50 to 60 with acute or convalescent COVID-19. Sequencing was performed on peripheral blood. The CDR3 DNA is TGTGCCAGTAGCACCGGGGAAACAGCTTCACCCCTCCACTTT. Translation: CASSTGETASPLHF.